The clone carrying this T cell receptor beta chain was counted a few times. The data stem from a study of blood T cell repertoires in COVID-19. The protocol was immunoSEQ multiplex PCR, while the TCRdb copy is restricted to in-frame clones and leaves out a portion. The sample carries some 70,000 clones, about 85% recorded once. V shed 7 bases and J 7 bases; nucleotides not matched to a gene: 12. Germline CDR1 SGHVS, CDR2 FQNEAQ. This CDR3 is 14 amino acids long. The receptor comes from a man aged 80 or over with acute or convalescent COVID-19. The sequenced sample consisted of peripheral blood. This rearrangement joins TRBV7-8 to TRBJ1-2; TRBD1 agrees at 7 bases. DNA of the CDR3: TGTGCCAGCACCGCGGGAACAGGGGATAGTGGCTACACCTTC. It yields the protein CASTAGTGDSGYTF.